A single sample is the source of the 3 T cell receptor beta chains below, sequenced in a study of blood T cell repertoires in COVID-19. TCRdb's copy holds only in-frame clones and misses some; the assay was immunoSEQ multiplex PCR. The top ten hold over 9.5% of the sample, which has over 150,000 clones, roughly 82% seen once. Material for sequencing was PBMCs or T cells enriched from blood (not recorded which). These receptors were collected from a man aged 40-50 years who had recovered from COVID-19.

The rearrangement uses TRBV6-5 and TRBJ2-1; unclear D gene. CDR1 is MNHEY and CDR2 is SVGAGI in the germline V gene. V was clipped by 8 bases and J by 4 bases, with 15 bases between them. The CDR3 runs 14 residues. The CDR3 sequence: CASVLRSLYNEQFF. DNA of the CDR3: TGTGCCAGCGTTTTGAGGTCCCTATACAATGAGCAGTTCTTC.

This chain uses TRBV25-1 with TRBJ2-5; a weak D match, TRBD1 (6 bases). The length of the CDR3 is 15 residues. Trimming cost V 2 bases and J 2 bases, with 12 bases left between them. CDR1 and CDR2 from the germline V gene are MGHDK and SYGVNS. CDR3 DNA: TGTGCCAGCAGTGAAACAGGGATAGGGCAAGAGACCCAGTACTTC. Translating gives CASSETGIGQETQYF.

The chain links TRBV2 to TRBJ2-1, with 9 nucleotides matching TRBD2. Trimming at V came to 1 base and at J to 3 bases, leaving 1 base not matched to a gene. The CDR3 is made up of 15 amino acids. Per the germline V gene, CDR1 is SNHLY and CDR2 is FYNNEI. The CDR3 DNA reads TGTGCCAGCAGTGAAGGGACTAGCGTCTACAATGAGCAGTTCTTC. This sequence encodes CASSEGTSVYNEQFF.